These 28 T cell receptor beta chains originate from one sample sequenced in a study of blood T cells in healthy people across ages. The authors ran a second PCR of about 7 to 12 cycles using a sample-barcoded 5' primer and a J-beta primer mix. MiXCR, applied by TCRdb to the 5' RACE reads, yields one record per CDR3 protein. The sample records fewer than 800,000 distinct CDR3 sequences, less than 40% being singletons. The sequenced sample consisted of blood. Receptors were obtained from a woman at least 80 years old in good health.

This chain links TRBV4-1 with TRBJ2-2; TRBD2 aligns across 11 bases. V gave up 6 bases and J gave up 0 bases; unmatched junction bases: 9. This CDR3 is built from 18 residues. Germline values: CDR1 MGHRA, CDR2 YSYEKL. The chain's CDR3 is CASRGLAATLSNTGELFF. CDR3 DNA sequence: TGCGCCAGCAGGGGACTAGCGGCCACTCTCTCGAACACCGGGGAGCTGTTTTTT.

At least ten counts were recorded for this clonotype. This chain uses TRBV7-9 with TRBJ2-1; 8 nucleotides align to TRBD1. The germline CDR1 and CDR2 sequences are SEHNR and FQNEAQ (reference sequence). The V gene end was trimmed by 3 bases and the J gene end by 2 bases; junction bases not matched to a gene: 12. The CDR3 extends over 18 amino acids. For the CDR3, the DNA is TGTGCCAGCAGCTTCCTTTTAGGGACAGGAGGTCCCTACAATGAGCAGTTCTTC. Protein sequence: CASSFLLGTGGPYNEQFF. Together with reference TRBV7-9 and TRBJ2-1, the CDR3 gives the full variable domain: DTGVSQNPRHKITKRGQNVTFRCDPISEHNRLYWYRQTLGQGPEFLTYFQNEAQLEKSRLLSDRFSAERPKGSFSTLEIQRTEQGDSAMYLCASSFLLGTGGPYNEQFFGPGTRLTVL.

This clonotype was observed at least ten times. This sequence joins TRBV7-2 and TRBJ1-6; D remains unclear. Trimming left V 4 bases short and J 3 bases short, with 10 bases between. The germline V gene has CDR1 SGHTA and CDR2 FQGNSA. CDR3 length: 15 amino acids. The CDR3 nucleotides are TGTGCCAGCAGCTCCGGACGGAGCTATAATTCACCCCTCCACTTT. Protein: CASSSGRSYNSPLHF.

This chain connects TRBV6-2 or TRBV6-3 to TRBJ1-2; D perhaps matches TRBD1 (5 bases). Germline V gives CDR1 MNHEY, CDR2 SVGEGT. The CDR3 spans 15 residues. The V and J ends lost 7 bases and 4 bases respectively, with 19 bases between them. CDR3 in amino acids: CASIHSGPPGYGYTF. CDR3 in DNA: TGTGCCAGCATCCACTCGGGGCCCCCCGGCTATGGCTACACCTTC.

V and J are TRBV12-3 or TRBV12-4 and TRBJ2-7, with D hard to call. V was pared by 2 bases and J by 5 bases, with 13 bases between. This CDR3 is built from 14 residues. The CDR3 loop reads CASSLYLQIDEQYF. DNA for the CDR3: TGTGCCAGCAGTTTATATCTCCAAATTGACGAGCAGTACTTC.

This chain uses TRBV30 with TRBJ1-6; tentative D call: TRBD1 (5 bases). The CDR3 consists of 16 residues. V lost 8 bases, J lost 0 bases, and 17 bases lay in between. Germline CDR1 GTSNPN, CDR2 SVGIG (reference sequence). CDR3 bases: TGTGCCCGGAAAGCAGGGCAAGGCTCCTATAATTCACCCCTCCACTTT. Protein: CARKAGQGSYNSPLHF.

At least ten counts were recorded for this clonotype. The chain combines TRBV5-1 with TRBJ2-5; 13 bases line up with TRBD2. The germline CDR1 and CDR2 sequences are SGHRS and YFSETQ. Trimming cost V 4 bases and J 4 bases; bases outside gene matches: 7. This CDR3 is 16 amino acids long. CDR3 DNA sequence: TGCGCCAGCAGCCCTGGACTAGCGGGGGCTGGAGAGACCCAGTACTTC. Protein product: CASSPGLAGAGETQYF.

In its sample, this clonotype was seen a few times. The V and J genes are TRBV7-2 and TRBJ1-3, with D perhaps matching TRBD1 (5 bases). The CDR3 totals 15 residues. V was trimmed by 1 base and J by 1 base, leaving 8 bases between them. Germline CDR1 reads SGHTA; CDR2 reads FQGNSA. The CDR3, as DNA: TGTGCCAGCAGCTTAGTGGGGGGATCTGGAAACACCATATATTTT. This translates into CASSLVGGSGNTIYF.

There are a few counts of this clonotype. The chain combines TRBV5-1 with TRBJ1-1; a possible D gene is TRBD1 (5 bases). CDR3 length equals 15 residues. Germline V gene data show CDR1 as SGHRS and CDR2 as YFSETQ. Trimming removed 3 bases from V and 2 bases from J, with 14 bases in between. CDR3 nucleotide sequence: TGCGCCAGCAGCTGGTACGGGACGGTCAACACTGAAGCTTTCTTT. It is translated as CASSWYGTVNTEAFF.

Worth noting for this clonotype: This may be a read error: a much more frequent sequence differs by one nucleotide. V is TRBV15 and J is TRBJ2-7; D possibly matches TRBD1 or TRBD2 (7 bases each). The germline V gene has CDR1 LNHNV and CDR2 YYDKDF (reference sequence). Trimming took 2 bases from V and 7 from J, leaving 21 bases between them. This CDR3 is built from 16 residues. Written as DNA, the CDR3 is TGTGCCACCAGCAGACACCGACAGGGCGGGGGCGGGGAGCAGTACTTC. It is translated as CATSRHRQGGGGEQYF. The full variable domain, in which reference TRBV15 and TRBJ2-7 provide the parts outside the CDR3, is DAMVIQNPRYQVTQFGKPVTLSCSQTLNHNVMYWYQQKSSQAPKLLFHYYDKDFNNEADTPDNFQSRRPNTSFCFLDIRSPGLGDTAMYLCATSRHRQGGGGEQYFGPGTRLTVT.

This chain connects TRBV12-3 or TRBV12-4 to TRBJ2-5, with D possibly matching TRBD2 (5 bases). Trimming removed 5 bases from V and 5 bases from J, with 24 bases in between. CDR3 length equals 17 residues. The CDR3 is CASSQPPIFTSPETQYF. The CDR3 region has the DNA TGTGCCAGCAGTCAACCCCCTATATTTACTAGTCCGGAGACCCAGTACTTC.

This clonotype was counted ten times or more. This chain connects TRBV4-3 to TRBJ2-7, with D possibly TRBD2 on 5 matching bases. Germline V gene data show CDR1 as LGHNA and CDR2 as YSLEER. This CDR3 contains 14 residues. Trimming took off 6 bases at V and 6 bases at J, with 18 bases between the two ends. CDR3 DNA sequence: TGCGCCAGCAGTGGCCTAGACAAAGGAGGCGAGCAGTACTTC. It encodes CASSGLDKGGEQYF.

A note on this clonotype: This may come from a read error, since a much larger clone is one base off. The rearrangement uses TRBV20-1 and TRBJ2-7, with a possible D match to TRBD2 (6 bases). The CDR3 totals 15 residues. Per germline, CDR1 DFQATT and CDR2 SNEGSKA (reference sequence). Trimming pared 5 bases from V and 7 bases from J, leaving 24 bases between. CDR3 sequence (DNA): TGCAGTGCTCCATGGCTGAGCGGGCCCCACAATGAGCAGTACTTC. This gives the protein CSAPWLSGPHNEQYF.

This clonotype was seen more than once but under ten times. A read error may be the cause here, since a much bigger clone is one base away. The V call is TRBV7-9, the J call TRBJ2-4; D is possibly TRBD1 (5 bases). Near its end, the DNA agrees better with TRBJ2-7, so the J call may be wrong. The CDR3 has 15 residues. Germline V gives CDR1 SEHNR, CDR2 FQNEAQ (reference sequence). The CDR3 nucleotides read TGTGCCACCCTCGCCTGGGGCGGTGGAACCTGCGAGCAGTACTTC. It is translated as CATLAWGGGTCEQYF.

Notes on this clonotype: This could be a read error, since a much larger clone is one nucleotide away. The chain is built from TRBV7-8 and TRBJ2-7; 9 bases line up with TRBD2. The CDR3 has 17 residues. V was clipped by 7 bases and J by 1 base; unmatched bases: 14. CDR1 is SGHVS, CDR2 FQNEAQ, per germline. The CDR3: CASNSHGVAGESYEQYF. The CDR3, as DNA: TGTGCCAGCAACTCCCACGGGGTAGCGGGGGAGTCCTACGAGCAGTACTTC.

This clonotype was recorded many times. CDR3 nucleotide sequence: TGTGCCAGCACCGCAGGGGGTAGCAATCAGCCCCAGCATTTT. It is translated as CASTAGGSNQPQHF. The chain has TRBV7-2 and TRBJ1-5; TRBD1 aligns across 7 bases. V shed 7 bases, J shed 0 bases, and the junction held 3 bases outside the gene matches. The germline CDR1 and CDR2 sequences are SGHTA and FQGNSA. This CDR3 spans 14 amino acids.

This clonotype showed up many times. The chain uses TRBV9 and TRBJ2-1; 11 bases fit TRBD2. Germline V CDR1 and CDR2: SGDLS, YYNGEE. The trim removed 6 bases at V and 3 bases at J, leaving 8 bases unmatched. The CDR3 has 16 amino acids. The CDR3 loop is CASTRLAGSLYNEQFF. The DNA for the CDR3 is TGTGCCAGCACTCGACTAGCGGGGAGTCTCTACAATGAGCAGTTCTTC. The whole variable domain, filled in from reference TRBV9 and TRBJ2-1, reads DSGVTQTPKHLITATGQRVTLRCSPRSGDLSVYWYQQSLDQGLQFLIQYYNGEERAKGNILERFSAQQFPDLHSELNLSSLELGDSALYFCASTRLAGSLYNEQFFGPGTRLTVL.

The rearrangement links TRBV5-4 to TRBJ2-7, with D possibly matching TRBD2 (6 bases). The DNA end lines up better with TRBJ2-5; the J call may be wrong. The length of the CDR3 is 14 residues. Germline V gives CDR1 SGHNT, CDR2 YYREEE (reference sequence). The CDR3 spells CASSLTSLRETQYF. Written as DNA, the CDR3 is TGTGCCAGCAGCTTGACTAGCCTCCGGGAGACCCAGTACTTC.

This clonotype has only a few counts. The chain couples TRBV20-1 to TRBJ2-1; 11 nucleotides align to TRBD2. The germline V gene has CDR1 DFQATT and CDR2 SNEGSKA (reference sequence). This CDR3 region has 15 residues. With V trimmed by 6 bases and J by 8 bases, 12 bases remained unmatched. In DNA form, the CDR3 reads TGCAGTGCGACCATGGCTAGCGGGAGGTTGGATGAGCAGTTCTTC. Amino acids: CSATMASGRLDEQFF.

V is TRBV6-1 and J is TRBJ1-2, with TRBD1 matching 9 bases. This CDR3 has 13 residues. V lost 11 bases, J lost 4 bases, and 8 bases stayed unmatched. The germline gives CDR1 MNHNS, CDR2 SASEGT. DNA for the CDR3: TGTGCCGGAACAGGGGGCGCAACCTATGGCTACACCTTC. The encoded protein is CAGTGGATYGYTF.

This clonotype was seen only a few times. A much more abundant neighbour one base away suggests this may be a read error. This chain links TRBV7-8 with TRBJ2-3; the match to TRBD1 covers 9 bases. The CDR3 contains 16 residues. In germline, CDR1 is SGHVS, CDR2 FQNEAQ. The CDR3 spells CASSLGLGTGTDPQYF. The CDR3 DNA follows: TGTGCCAGCAGCTTAGGGTTGGGGACAGGGACAGATCCGCAGTATTTT. Combining the CDR3 with reference TRBV7-8 and TRBJ2-3 gives the whole variable domain GAGVSQSPRYKVAKRGQDVALRCDPISGHVSLFWYQQALGQGPEFLTYFQNEAQLDKSGLPSDRFFAERPEGSVSTLKIQRTQQEDSAVYLCASSLGLGTGTDPQYFGPGTRLTVL.

The sample holds a few counts of this clonotype. The rearrangement uses TRBV6-1 and TRBJ1-1; D gene ambiguous. The V end was cut by 5 bases, the J end by 3 bases, with 10 bases between. CDR1 and CDR2 from the germline V gene are MNHNS and SASEGT. The CDR3 spans 13 residues. Here the CDR3 reads CASSNYPDTEAFF. Written as DNA, the CDR3 is TGTGCCAGCAGTAATTACCCAGACACTGAAGCTTTCTTT.

The table lists this clonotype with many counts. V usage is TRBV10-3 and J usage is TRBJ2-7, with a weak D call TRBD2 (7 bases). CDR1 is ENHRY, CDR2 SYGVKD, per germline. The CDR3 has 14 residues. V was trimmed by 6 bases and J by 1 base, leaving 13 bases between them. The CDR3 loop is CAISPGGHSYEQYF. CDR3 DNA: TGTGCCATCAGCCCGGGGGGCCATTCCTACGAGCAGTACTTC.

This clonotype was seen repeatedly, ten times or more. V and J are TRBV7-2 and TRBJ2-3; D uncertain. Germline lookup yields CDR1 SGHTA and CDR2 FQGNSA. The V end lost 6 bases, the J end lost 6 bases, and 10 bases lay between the germline ends. The CDR3 runs 12 residues. CDR3 region: CASSPTVDTQYF. In nucleotides, the CDR3 is TGTGCCAGCAGTCCGACGGTCGATACGCAGTATTTT.

This clonotype was counted a few times. The chain employs TRBV3-1 and TRBJ2-2; 13 bases map to TRBD2. Germline CDR1 reads LGHDT; CDR2 reads YNNKEL (reference sequence). The CDR3 length is 16 residues. V was clipped by 3 bases and J by 8 bases; unmatched bases: 6. CDR3 in amino acids: CASSQGGLAGRGELFF. Here the CDR3 DNA reads TGTGCCAGCAGCCAGGGGGGACTAGCGGGGCGTGGGGAGCTGTTTTTT.

At least ten counts were recorded for this clonotype. The chain uses TRBV5-1 and TRBJ2-1; 10 positions match TRBD2. The germline gives CDR1 SGHRS, CDR2 YFSETQ. The CDR3 is made up of 16 amino acids. The V segment lost 4 bases and the J segment 2 bases; nucleotides outside the gene matches: 6. DNA of the CDR3: TGCGCCAGCAGCAGTCTAGCGGGGGCCGCCTACAATGAGCAGTTCTTC. This encodes CASSSLAGAAYNEQFF.

On this clonotype: A single base separates this from a much larger clone, so it may be a read error. The chain's CDR3 is CASTSDKGGNYGYTF. Written as DNA, the CDR3 is TGTGCCAGCACCTCAGACAAGGGGGGTAACTATGGCTACACCTTC. This sequence joins TRBV12-3 or TRBV12-4 and TRBJ1-2; TRBD1 might be the D (6 bases). V lost 7 bases to trimming and J lost 1 base, with 16 bases between them. CDR3 length equals 15 residues.

In regard to this clonotype: Given a much more abundant clone one base away, this may be a read error. The rearrangement links TRBV2 to TRBJ1-5; TRBD1 matches at 7 bases. J was trimmed by 3 bases and V by 6 bases; bases with no gene match: 8. CDR3 length: 15 residues. CDR1 is SNHLY, CDR2 FYNNEI, per germline. For the CDR3, the DNA is TGTGCCAGCAGACGACTAACAGGGGCCAATCAGCCCCAGCATTTT. It yields the protein CASRRLTGANQPQHF.